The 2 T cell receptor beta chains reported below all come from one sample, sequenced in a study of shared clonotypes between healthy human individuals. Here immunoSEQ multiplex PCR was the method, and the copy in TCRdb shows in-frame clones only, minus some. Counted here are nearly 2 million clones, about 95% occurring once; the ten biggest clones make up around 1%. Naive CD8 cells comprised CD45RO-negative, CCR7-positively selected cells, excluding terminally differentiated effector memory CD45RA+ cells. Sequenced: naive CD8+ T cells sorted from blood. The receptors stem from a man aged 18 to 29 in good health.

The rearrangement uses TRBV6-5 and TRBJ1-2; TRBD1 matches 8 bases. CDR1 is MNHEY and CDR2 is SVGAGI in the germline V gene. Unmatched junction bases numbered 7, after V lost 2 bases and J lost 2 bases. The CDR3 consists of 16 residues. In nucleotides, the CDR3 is TGTGCCAGCAGTTACGGAACAGGGGGTAAAAACTATGGCTACACCTTC. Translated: CASSYGTGGKNYGYTF.

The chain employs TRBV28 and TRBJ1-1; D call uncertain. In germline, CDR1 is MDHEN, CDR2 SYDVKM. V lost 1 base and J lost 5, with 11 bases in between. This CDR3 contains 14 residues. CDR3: CASSLSPPRTEAFF. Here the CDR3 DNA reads TGTGCCAGCAGTTTATCCCCTCCCCGAACTGAAGCTTTCTTT.